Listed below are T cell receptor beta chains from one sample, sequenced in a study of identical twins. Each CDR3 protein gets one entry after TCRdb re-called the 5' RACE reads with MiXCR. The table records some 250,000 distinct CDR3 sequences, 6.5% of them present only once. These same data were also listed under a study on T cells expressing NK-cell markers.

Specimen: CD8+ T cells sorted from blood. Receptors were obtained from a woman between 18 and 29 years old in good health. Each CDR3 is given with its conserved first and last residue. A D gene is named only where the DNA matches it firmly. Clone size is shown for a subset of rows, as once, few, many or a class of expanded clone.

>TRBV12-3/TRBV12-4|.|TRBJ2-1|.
TGTGCCAGCAGTTTAGCTACAGTGTCTGAGCAGTTCTTC
CASSLATVSEQFF
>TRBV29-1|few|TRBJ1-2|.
TGCAGCGTTGAAGATACCGCCAGATATGGCTACACCTTC
CSVEDTARYGYTF
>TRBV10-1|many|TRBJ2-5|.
TGCGCCAGCAGTGACGGACACCAAGAGACCCAGTACTTC
CASSDGHQETQYF
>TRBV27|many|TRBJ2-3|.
TGTGCCAGCAGTTTATTTCGTCGCTCGACAGATACGCAGTATTTT
CASSLFRRSTDTQYF
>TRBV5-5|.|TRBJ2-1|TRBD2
TGTGCCAGCAGCTTCTCAGCGGGAGGAATAAATGAGCAGTTCTTC
CASSFSAGGINEQFF
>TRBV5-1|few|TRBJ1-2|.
TGCGCCAGCAGCTTGGGGCCAGATGGGGACTATGGCTACACCTTC
CASSLGPDGDYGYTF
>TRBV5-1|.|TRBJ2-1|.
TGCGCCAGCTCTATGGGGGACTACAATGAGCAGTTCTTC
CASSMGDYNEQFF
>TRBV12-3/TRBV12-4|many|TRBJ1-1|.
TGTGCCAGCAGAAGCGAAAAGGGAACTGAAGCTTTCTTT
CASRSEKGTEAFF
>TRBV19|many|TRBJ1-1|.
TGTGCCAGTGGCGGGTTTGGGACATGGTCTGAAGCTTTCTTT
CASGGFGTWSEAFF
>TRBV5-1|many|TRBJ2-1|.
TGCGCCAGCAGCTTGGCACTCTATAACAATGAGCAGTTCTTC
CASSLALYNNEQFF